This T cell receptor (beta chain) is from a study of molecular identifiers for immune sequencing clone quantification. Study results and caveats: Clones that exceeded 20 RNA copies held over 99% of effector molecules, yet under 1% in naive cells. Same-barcode identical TCR molecules could make highly expanded clones look smaller than they are.

This clonotype was counted ten times or more. No antigen is known for it. Methods described previously, with TCR primers listed, were used for bulk TCR libraries. TCRdb reprocessed the PCR reads with MiXCR, giving one entry per CDR3 protein. This table holds about 89,000 distinct CDR3 sequences, over 15% found once. The clonotype comes from a human donor in good health. Some libraries in this study had Jurkat cell RNA spiked in. Sequenced material: naive CD8+ T cells from blood, with Jurkat cell RNA spiked in. Subset in this sample: FACS-sorted CD8+CD4-CCR7+CD45RA+ naive T cells.

Written as DNA, the CDR3 is TGCAGCGTTGAGGAATCTATGATCGGTGAGCAGTTCTTC. It codes for CSVEESMIGEQFF. The J gene is TRBJ2-1, the V gene TRBV29-1, with D uncertain. Trimming pared 3 bases from V and 9 bases from J, leaving 15 bases between. Germline CDR1 reads SQVTM; CDR2 reads ANQGSEA. The CDR3 covers 13 residues.